The sample holds a few counts of the clone carrying this TCR beta chain. Its target is not known. This specimen comes from a study of T-cell reconstitution after alpha-beta-depleted transplantation in children. General study findings and limits: At one year after transplant, newly produced T cells mostly accounted for T-cell counts and diversity. Two months or so post-transplant, alpha-beta T cells reportedly derived from several hundred expanded graft clones. The origin of high day-60 TCRbeta diversity in some patients lay in surviving recipient T cells and thymic progenitors.

Unique molecular identifiers were incorporated when the TCRbeta library was constructed. Each CDR3 protein gets one entry after TCRdb re-called the PCR reads with MiXCR. The sample has about 200,000 distinct CDR3 sequences, 6.3% seen once. This CDR3 region has 18 residues. The V gene end was trimmed by 3 bases and the J gene end by 2 bases; junction bases not matched to a gene: 17. The germline V gene has CDR1 DFQATT and CDR2 SNEGSKA (reference sequence). The TCR originated in a girl under three years old with combined immunodeficiency, due to receive a stem cell transplant. The specimen was PBMCs, collected before TCRalphabeta/CD19-depleted stem cell transplant. The rearrangement links TRBV20-1 to TRBJ2-7, with TRBD1 matching 9 bases. The CDR3 here is CSARAGQGVPYLTYEQYF. The CDR3 region has the DNA TGCAGTGCTAGGGCGGGACAGGGTGTCCCGTACCTAACCTACGAGCAGTACTTC.